This entry describes one TCR beta chain. Its cognate antigen has yet to be identified. No much larger clone is present one base from it, and per-base qualities are unavailable. The data belong to a study of PD-1 blockade in mismatch repair-deficient tumors (dated by TCRdb to the late 2010s). About the investigation overall: The trial enrolled 85 to 100 consecutive patients with roughly twelve mismatch repair-deficient cancer types between 2013 and 2016, all previously treated and progressing. Tumor-associated T cell clones in the peripheral blood of patients responding to PD-1 blockade were tracked using deep sequencing of TCR CDR3 regions. What the authors observed across the whole study: Rapid expansion after pembrolizumab followed by contraction, generally before radiologic responses, was shown by tumor-resident clones, which were often undetectable in blood before treatment.

The library was produced with the immunoSEQ multiplex PCR assay. Drawn from immuneACCESS, this table holds only the in-frame rearrangements with V and J called that TCRdb kept. Clones are partly lost; checked studies trace under half to an unresolved V gene and leave the rest unexplained. The sample has some 130,000 clones on record, 88% of them singletons. The top ten clones comprise 12% of the sample. For every enrolled patient, mismatch repair deficiency was confirmed by either polymerase chain reaction or immunohistochemistry. TCR sequencing was carried out for three patients who responded to pembrolizumab therapy. In the phase II trial, pembrolizumab PD-1 blockade was tested prospectively in advanced mismatch repair-deficient cancers, no matter which tissue of origin the cancers came from. Serial peripheral blood T cell samples were collected before and at multiple times after starting PD-1 blockade. Blood sampling times were reported as weeks after the first pembrolizumab dose.

The CDR3 contains 15 residues, cysteine and phenylalanine counted. Here the CDR3 DNA is all that survives: 45 bases in frame from base 1. Ends trimmed: V by 3 bases, J by 6 bases; bases unmatched to a gene: 5. CDR1 and CDR2, looked up from the germline V gene (reference sequence), are LNHDA and SQIVND. This TCR derives from an adult with mismatch repair-deficient cancer. The sample was peripheral blood, taken almost 74 weeks after starting pembrolizumab. The sequence joins TRBV19 to TRBJ1-4, and 9 junction bases match TRBD1. DNA sequence: TGTGCCAGTAGTATTTTTGACAGGGGGGATGAAAAACTGTTTTTT. Translated, it reads CASSIFDRGDEKLFF.